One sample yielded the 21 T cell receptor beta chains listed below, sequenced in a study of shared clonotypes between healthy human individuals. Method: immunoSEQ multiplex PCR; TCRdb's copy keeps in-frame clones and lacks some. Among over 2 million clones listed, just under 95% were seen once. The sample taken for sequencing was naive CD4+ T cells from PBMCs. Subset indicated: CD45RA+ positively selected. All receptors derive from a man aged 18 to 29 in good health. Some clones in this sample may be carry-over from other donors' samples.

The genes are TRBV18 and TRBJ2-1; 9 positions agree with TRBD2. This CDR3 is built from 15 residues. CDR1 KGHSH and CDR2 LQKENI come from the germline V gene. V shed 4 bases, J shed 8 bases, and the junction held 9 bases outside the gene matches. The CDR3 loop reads CASSQSGGNWDEQFF. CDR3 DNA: TGTGCCAGCTCACAGAGCGGGGGGAACTGGGATGAGCAGTTCTTC.

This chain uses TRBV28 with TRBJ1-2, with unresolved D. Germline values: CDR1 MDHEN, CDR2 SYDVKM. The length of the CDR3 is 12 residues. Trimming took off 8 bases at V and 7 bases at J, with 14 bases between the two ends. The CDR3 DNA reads TGTGCCAGCTGGAGGGAGTCGAGTGGCTACACCTTC. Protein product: CASWRESSGYTF.

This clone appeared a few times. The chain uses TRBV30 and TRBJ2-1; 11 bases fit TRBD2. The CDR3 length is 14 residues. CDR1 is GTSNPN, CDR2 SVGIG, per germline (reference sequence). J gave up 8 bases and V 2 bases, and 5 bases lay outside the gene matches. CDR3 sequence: CAWSRGLAVDEQFF. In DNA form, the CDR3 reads TGTGCCTGGAGTAGGGGACTAGCGGTCGATGAGCAGTTCTTC. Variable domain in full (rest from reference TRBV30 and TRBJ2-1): SQTIHQWPATLVQPVGSPLSLECTVEGTSNPNLYWYRQAAGRGLQLLFYSVGIGQISSEVPQNLSASRPQDRQFILSSKKLLLSDSGFYLCAWSRGLAVDEQFFGPGTRLTVL.

The CDR3 loop reads CASSQTGGPSYEQYF. DNA of the CDR3: TGCGCCAGCAGCCAAACGGGAGGGCCCTCCTACGAGCAGTACTTC. The chain combines TRBV4-1 with TRBJ2-7, with 8 nucleotides matching TRBD2. This CDR3 region has 15 residues. From germline, CDR1 is MGHRA and CDR2 YSYEKL. The ends lost 2 bases at V and 0 bases at J; junction bases unmatched: 3.

DNA for the CDR3: TGTGCCAGCTCCGAGGTCGGGGGCTACGAGCAGTACTTC. It yields the protein CASSEVGGYEQYF. V is TRBV18 and J is TRBJ2-7; a possible D gene is TRBD2 (6 bases). This CDR3 region has 13 residues. In germline, CDR1 is KGHSH, CDR2 LQKENI. Trimming pared 6 bases from V and 3 bases from J, leaving 12 bases between.

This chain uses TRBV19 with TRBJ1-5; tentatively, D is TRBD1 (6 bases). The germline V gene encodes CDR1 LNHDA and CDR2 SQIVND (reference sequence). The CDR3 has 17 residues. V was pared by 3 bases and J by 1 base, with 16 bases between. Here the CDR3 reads CASSILGATASNQPQHF. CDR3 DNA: TGTGCCAGTAGTATTTTGGGGGCGACGGCGAGCAATCAGCCCCAGCATTTT.

The CDR3 sequence: CASTLTSGRAEQYF. The CDR3, as DNA: TGTGCCAGCACCCTAACTAGCGGGAGAGCCGAGCAGTACTTC. The chain links TRBV2 to TRBJ2-7; 11 bases are shared with TRBD2. V shed 7 bases, J shed 6 bases, and the junction held 8 bases outside the gene matches. Germline assignment: CDR1 SNHLY and CDR2 FYNNEI. This CDR3 contains 14 residues.

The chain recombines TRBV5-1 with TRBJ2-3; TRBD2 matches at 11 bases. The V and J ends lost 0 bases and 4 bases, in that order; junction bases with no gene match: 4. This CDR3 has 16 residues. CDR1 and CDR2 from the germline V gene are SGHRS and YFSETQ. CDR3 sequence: CASSLATSGNADTQYF. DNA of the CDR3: TGCGCCAGCAGCTTGGCGACTAGCGGGAACGCAGATACGCAGTATTTT.

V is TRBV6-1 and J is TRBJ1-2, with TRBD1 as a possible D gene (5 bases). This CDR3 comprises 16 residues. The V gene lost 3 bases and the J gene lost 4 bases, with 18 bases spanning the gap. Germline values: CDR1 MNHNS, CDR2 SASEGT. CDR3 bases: TGTGCCAGCAGTGACAGTAAGGCCGCCGGGGGCTATGGCTACACCTTC. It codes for CASSDSKAAGGYGYTF.

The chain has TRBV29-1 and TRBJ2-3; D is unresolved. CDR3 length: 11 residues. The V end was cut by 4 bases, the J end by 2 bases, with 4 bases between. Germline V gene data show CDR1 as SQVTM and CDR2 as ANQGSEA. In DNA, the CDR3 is TGCAGCGTTGCTCCCACAGATACGCAGTATTTT. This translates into CSVAPTDTQYF.

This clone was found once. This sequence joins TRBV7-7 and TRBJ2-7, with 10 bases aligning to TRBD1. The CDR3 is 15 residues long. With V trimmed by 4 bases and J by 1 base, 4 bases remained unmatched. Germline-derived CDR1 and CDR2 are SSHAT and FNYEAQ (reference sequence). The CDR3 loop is CASSSGQGLSYEQYF. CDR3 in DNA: TGTGCCAGCAGCTCGGGACAGGGGCTATCCTACGAGCAGTACTTC.

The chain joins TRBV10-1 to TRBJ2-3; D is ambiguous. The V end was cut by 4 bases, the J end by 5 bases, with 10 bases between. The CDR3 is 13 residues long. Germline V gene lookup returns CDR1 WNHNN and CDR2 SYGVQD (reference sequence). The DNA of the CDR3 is TGCGCCAGCAGTGCGCATATTGGAGATACGCAGTATTTT. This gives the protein CASSAHIGDTQYF.

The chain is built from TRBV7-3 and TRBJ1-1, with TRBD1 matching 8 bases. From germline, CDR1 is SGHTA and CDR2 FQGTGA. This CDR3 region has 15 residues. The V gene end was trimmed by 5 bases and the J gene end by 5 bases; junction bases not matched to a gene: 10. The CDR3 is CASSPESGGWTEAFF. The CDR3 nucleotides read TGTGCCAGCAGCCCAGAATCAGGGGGCTGGACTGAAGCTTTCTTT.

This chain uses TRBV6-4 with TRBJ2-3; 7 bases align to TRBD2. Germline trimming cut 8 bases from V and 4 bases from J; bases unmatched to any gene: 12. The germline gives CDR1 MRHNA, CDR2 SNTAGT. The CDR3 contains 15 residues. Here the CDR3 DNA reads TGTGCCAGCGGCCCCAGTCCGGGGGGTCCAGATACGCAGTATTTT. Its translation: CASGPSPGGPDTQYF.

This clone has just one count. Written as DNA, the CDR3 is TGTGCCAGCAGCCCGAAGGGGGTGCGACTAGCGGGCAATGAGCAGTTCTTC. It yields the protein CASSPKGVRLAGNEQFF. The J gene is TRBJ2-1, the V gene TRBV7-9; 10 positions agree with TRBD2. Trimming took 5 bases from V and 6 from J; bases not matched to a gene: 13. The CDR3 extends over 17 amino acids. CDR1 and CDR2 from the germline V gene are SEHNR and FQNEAQ (reference sequence). The whole variable domain, remainder taken from reference TRBV7-9 and TRBJ2-1, is DTGVSQNPRHKITKRGQNVTFRCDPISEHNRLYWYRQTLGQGPEFLTYFQNEAQLEKSRLLSDRFSAERPKGSFSTLEIQRTEQGDSAMYLCASSPKGVRLAGNEQFFGPGTRLTVL.

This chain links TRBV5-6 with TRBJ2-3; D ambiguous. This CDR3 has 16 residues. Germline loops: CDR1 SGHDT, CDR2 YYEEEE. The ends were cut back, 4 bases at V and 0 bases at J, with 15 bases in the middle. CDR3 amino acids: CASSRLESGSTDTQYF. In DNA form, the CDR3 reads TGTGCCAGCAGCCGTCTGGAATCCGGGAGCACAGATACGCAGTATTTT.

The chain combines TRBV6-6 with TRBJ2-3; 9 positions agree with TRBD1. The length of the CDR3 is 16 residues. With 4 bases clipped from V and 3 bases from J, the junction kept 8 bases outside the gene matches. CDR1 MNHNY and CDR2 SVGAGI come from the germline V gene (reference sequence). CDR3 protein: CASSWPGTGRTDTQYF. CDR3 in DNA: TGTGCCAGCAGTTGGCCCGGGACAGGGAGAACAGATACGCAGTATTTT.

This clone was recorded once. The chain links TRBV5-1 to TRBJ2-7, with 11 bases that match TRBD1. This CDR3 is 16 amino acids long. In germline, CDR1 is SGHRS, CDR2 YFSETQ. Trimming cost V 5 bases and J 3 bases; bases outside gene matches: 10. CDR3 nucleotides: TGCGCCAGCAGACTTGGCGGGACAGGGGGAGGCTACGAGCAGTACTTC. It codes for CASRLGGTGGGYEQYF.

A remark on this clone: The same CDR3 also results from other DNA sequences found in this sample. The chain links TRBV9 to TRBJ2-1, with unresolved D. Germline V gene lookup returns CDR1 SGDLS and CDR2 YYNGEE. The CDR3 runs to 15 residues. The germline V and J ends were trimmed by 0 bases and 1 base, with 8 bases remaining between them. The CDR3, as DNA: TGTGCCAGCAGCGTAGATGGTAGGTCCTACAATGAGCAGTTCTTC. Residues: CASSVDGRSYNEQFF.

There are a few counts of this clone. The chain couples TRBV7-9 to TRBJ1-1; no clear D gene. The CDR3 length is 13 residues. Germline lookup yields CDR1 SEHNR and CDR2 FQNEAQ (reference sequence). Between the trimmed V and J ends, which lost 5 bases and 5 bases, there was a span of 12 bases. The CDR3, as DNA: TGTGCCAGCAGCCCACTATCGGTGACTGAAGCTTTCTTT. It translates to CASSPLSVTEAFF.

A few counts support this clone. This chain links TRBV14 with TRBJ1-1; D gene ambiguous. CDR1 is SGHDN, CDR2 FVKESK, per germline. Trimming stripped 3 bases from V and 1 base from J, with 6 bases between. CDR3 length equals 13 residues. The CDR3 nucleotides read TGTGCCAGCAGCCACCAGGAGAACACTGAAGCTTTCTTT. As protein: CASSHQENTEAFF. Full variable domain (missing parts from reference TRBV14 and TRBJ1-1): EAGVTQFPSHSVIEKGQTVTLRCDPISGHDNLYWYRRVMGKEIKFLLHFVKESKQDESGMPNNRFLAERTGGTYSTLKVQPAELEDSGVYFCASSHQENTEAFFGQGTRLTVV.